This TCR beta chain originates from a study of T-cell memory formation after mild COVID-19. The table lists this clonotype with a few counts. 5'RACE primed from the constant segment yielded TCR alpha and TCR beta cDNA libraries bearing sample barcodes and UMIs. TCRdb used MiXCR to reprocess the 5' RACE reads, holding one entry per CDR3 protein. The sample lists roughly 450,000 distinct CDR3 sequences, over 15% occurring once. This TCR derives from an adult woman who had mild COVID-19 (a few samples of this study predate the infection). Cell type and time point are not known. Sequencing was carried out using PBMCs or a T cell subset sorted from them (not recorded which).

This CDR3 reads CASSAPGRTGFLHEQYF. CDR3 sequence (DNA): TGTGCCAGCAGTGCACCCGGAAGGACAGGGTTTTTACACGAGCAGTACTTC. The rearrangement uses TRBV2 and TRBJ2-7; 8 nucleotides line up with TRBD1. The CDR3 contains 17 residues. Germline assignment: CDR1 SNHLY and CDR2 FYNNEI. V shed 4 bases and J 5 bases; nucleotides not matched to a gene: 16.